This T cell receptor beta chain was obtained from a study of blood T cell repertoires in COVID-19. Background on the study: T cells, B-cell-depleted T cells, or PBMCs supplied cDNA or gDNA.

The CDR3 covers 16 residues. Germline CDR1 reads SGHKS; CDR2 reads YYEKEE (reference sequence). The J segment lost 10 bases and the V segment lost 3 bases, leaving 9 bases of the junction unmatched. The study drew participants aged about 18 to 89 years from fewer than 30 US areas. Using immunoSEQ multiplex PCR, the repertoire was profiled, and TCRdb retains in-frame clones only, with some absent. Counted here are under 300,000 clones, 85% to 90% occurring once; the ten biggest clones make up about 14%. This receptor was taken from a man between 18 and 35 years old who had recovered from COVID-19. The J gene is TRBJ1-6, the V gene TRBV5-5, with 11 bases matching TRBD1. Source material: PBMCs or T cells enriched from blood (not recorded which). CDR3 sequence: CASSWGTGGSWSPLHF. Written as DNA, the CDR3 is TGTGCCAGCAGCTGGGGGACAGGGGGAAGTTGGTCACCCCTCCACTTT.